The clone carrying this T cell receptor (beta chain) was counted only a few times. This record comes from a study of T cell responses to AZD1222 COVID-19 vaccine. The CDR3 has 16 residues. With 6 bases removed from V and 4 bases from J, the gap between germline ends came to 19 bases. The germline V gene encodes CDR1 LNHDA and CDR2 SQIVND (reference sequence). Using immunoSEQ multiplex PCR, the repertoire was profiled, and TCRdb retains in-frame clones only, with some absent. The sample lists roughly 28,000 clones; about 89% were seen once. The receptor comes from an adult in good health. The rearrangement uses TRBV19 and TRBJ1-5, with D perhaps TRBD1 (6 bases). The sequencing here drew on peripheral blood, taken on day 0 of AZD1222 vaccination. The CDR3 region is CASRTDSGILNQPQHF. CDR3 bases: TGTGCCAGTAGAACGGACAGTGGGATACTTAATCAGCCCCAGCATTTT.